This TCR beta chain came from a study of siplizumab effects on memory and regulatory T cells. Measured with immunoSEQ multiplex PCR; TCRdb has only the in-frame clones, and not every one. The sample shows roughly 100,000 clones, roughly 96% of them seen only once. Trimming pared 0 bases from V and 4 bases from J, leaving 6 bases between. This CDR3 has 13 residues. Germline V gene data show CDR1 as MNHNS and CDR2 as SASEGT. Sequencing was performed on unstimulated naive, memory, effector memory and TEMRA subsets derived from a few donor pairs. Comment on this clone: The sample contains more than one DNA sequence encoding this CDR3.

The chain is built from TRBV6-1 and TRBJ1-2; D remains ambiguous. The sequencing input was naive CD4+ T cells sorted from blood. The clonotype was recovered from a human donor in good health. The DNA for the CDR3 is TGTGCCAGCAGTGAAGCCGGAAGCTATGGCTACACCTTC. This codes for CASSEAGSYGYTF.